The next 10 T cell receptor beta chains were all read from a single sample in a study of T cells in Graves' hyperthyroidism and ophthalmopathy. From RNA transcripts, TCR beta CDR3 regions were amplified. A set of HTBI primers served as the primers for a first-round RT-PCR of the TCR CDR3. Via MiXCR, TCRdb re-called the multiplex PCR reads, giving one row per CDR3 protein. This table has hundreds of thousands of distinct CDR3 sequences, around 20% appearing once. What was sequenced was blood. Receptor source: a woman in her forties or fifties with Graves' hyperthyroidism that later progressed to Graves' ophthalmopathy.

This clonotype was detected only a few times. This chain links TRBV11-2 with TRBJ2-5, with 14 bases that match TRBD2. The germline V gene has CDR1 SGHAT and CDR2 FQNNGV. V lost 5 bases and J lost 7; bases outside the gene matches: 9. The CDR3 is made up of 16 amino acids. The DNA of the CDR3 is TGTGCCAGCAGCGACCGACTAGCGGGGGGGGCCGGGACCCAGTACTTC. This translates into CASSDRLAGGAGTQYF. Using reference TRBV11-2 and TRBJ2-5 for the parts outside the CDR3, the full variable domain is EAGVAQSPRYKIIEKRQSVAFWCNPISGHATLYWYQQILGQGPKLLIQFQNNGVVDDSQLPKDRFSAERLKGVDSTLKIQPAKLEDSAVYLCASSDRLAGGAGTQYFGPGTRLLVL.

The chain is built from TRBV6-2 or TRBV6-3 and TRBJ1-6; 10 bases align to TRBD1. J gave up 0 bases and V 6 bases, and 14 bases lay outside the gene matches. Germline CDR1 reads MNHEY; CDR2 reads SVGEGT. The CDR3 has 20 residues. Written as DNA, the CDR3 is TGTGCCAGCAGCCACACTTTGGACAGGGGGATTAGCTCCTATAATTCACCCCTCCACTTT. Translation: CASSHTLDRGISSYNSPLHF.

Many counts were recorded for this clonotype. This rearrangement joins TRBV3-1 to TRBJ1-5, with D possibly matching TRBD1 (5 bases). This CDR3 spans 16 amino acids. Trimming left V 2 bases short and J 4 bases short, with 15 bases between. Germline CDR1 reads LGHDT; CDR2 reads YNNKEL (reference sequence). CDR3 region: CASSQSSQGWNQPQHF. CDR3 bases: TGTGCCAGCAGCCAAAGCTCCCAGGGATGGAATCAGCCCCAGCATTTT.

This clonotype was observed many times. The V and J genes are TRBV5-1 and TRBJ2-3; 9 nucleotides align to TRBD2. Germline loops: CDR1 SGHRS, CDR2 YFSETQ. The CDR3 is 16 amino acids. The V and J ends lost 4 bases and 1 base, in that order; junction bases with no gene match: 7. The CDR3: CASSLPPSGGTDTQYF. For the CDR3, the DNA is TGCGCCAGCAGCCTACCCCCTAGCGGGGGCACAGATACGCAGTATTTT.

In its sample, this clonotype was seen once. The chain combines TRBV4-1 with TRBJ2-1, with 11 bases matching TRBD2. Per germline, CDR1 MGHRA and CDR2 YSYEKL. The CDR3 totals 16 residues. J gave up 10 bases and V 0 bases, and 8 bases lay outside the gene matches. This CDR3 reads CASSQDSGGADDEQFF. The DNA of the CDR3 is TGCGCCAGCAGCCAAGATAGCGGGGGGGCCGATGACGAGCAGTTCTTC.

V usage is TRBV12-3 or TRBV12-4 and J usage is TRBJ1-1; D uncertain. The CDR3 spans 14 residues. V lost 2 bases, J lost 2 bases, and 9 bases lay in between. CDR3 coding DNA: TGTGCCAGCAGTTTACTTGAATTCAACACTGAAGCTTTCTTT. Its protein product is CASSLLEFNTEAFF.

The chain joins TRBV6-2 or TRBV6-3 to TRBJ1-1; 11 nucleotides agree with TRBD1. Germline V lookup: CDR1 MNHEY, CDR2 SVGEGT. The CDR3 length is 16 residues. After removal of 5 bases from V and 1 base from J, the junction contained 6 bases not matched to a gene. The chain's CDR3 is CASSLGQGARNTEAFF. Written as DNA, the CDR3 is TGTGCCAGCAGTCTAGGACAGGGGGCTCGGAACACTGAAGCTTTCTTT.

The genes are TRBV4-2 and TRBJ2-5; TRBD1 matches at 8 bases. The V gene end was trimmed by 4 bases and the J gene end by 5 bases; junction bases not matched to a gene: 12. This CDR3 region has 16 residues. From germline, CDR1 is LGHNA and CDR2 YNFKEQ. CDR3 region: CASSPRTGNGVETQYF. In DNA form, the CDR3 reads TGTGCCAGCAGCCCGCGGACAGGGAATGGTGTGGAGACCCAGTACTTC.

This chain uses TRBV27 with TRBJ2-3, with 7 bases matching TRBD1. The CDR3 has 14 amino acids. Germline lookup yields CDR1 MNHEY and CDR2 SMNVEV (reference sequence). V trimming: 4 bases; J trimming: 6 bases; junction bases outside the gene matches: 7. The CDR3 here is CASSSLDRTDTQYF. The CDR3, as DNA: TGTGCCAGCAGTTCATTGGACAGGACGGATACGCAGTATTTT.

The rearrangement uses TRBV5-1 and TRBJ2-2; D unclear. The germline V and J ends were trimmed by 4 bases and 5 bases, with 18 bases remaining between them. The CDR3 runs 16 residues. Germline lookup yields CDR1 SGHRS and CDR2 YFSETQ. Here the CDR3 DNA reads TGCGCCAGCAGCAATGCAAGGGATTCTTTAACCGGGGAGCTGTTTTTT. Amino acids: CASSNARDSLTGELFF. Drawing the rest from reference TRBV5-1 and TRBJ2-2, the complete variable domain is KAGVTQTPRYLIKTRGQQVTLSCSPISGHRSVSWYQQTPGQGLQFLFEYFSETQRNKGNFPGRFSGRQFSNSRSEMNVSTLELGDSALYLCASSNARDSLTGELFFGEGSRLTVL.